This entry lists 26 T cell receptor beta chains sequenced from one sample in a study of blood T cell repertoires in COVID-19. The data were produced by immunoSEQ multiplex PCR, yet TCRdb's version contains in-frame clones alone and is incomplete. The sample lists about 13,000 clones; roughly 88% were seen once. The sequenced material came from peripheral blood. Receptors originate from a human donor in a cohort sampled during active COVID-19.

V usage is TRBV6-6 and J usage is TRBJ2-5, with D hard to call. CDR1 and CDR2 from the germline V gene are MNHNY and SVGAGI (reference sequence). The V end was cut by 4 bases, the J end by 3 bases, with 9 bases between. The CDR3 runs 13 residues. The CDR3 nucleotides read TGTGCCAGCAGTTCCCCCACAAAAGAGACCCAGTACTTC. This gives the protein CASSSPTKETQYF.

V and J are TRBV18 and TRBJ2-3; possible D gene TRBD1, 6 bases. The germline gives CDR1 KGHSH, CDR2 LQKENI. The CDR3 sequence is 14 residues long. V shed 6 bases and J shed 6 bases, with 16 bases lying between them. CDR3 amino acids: CASSATGGRDTQYF. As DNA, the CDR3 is TGTGCCAGCTCTGCGACAGGAGGCCGGGATACGCAGTATTTT.

The CDR3 coding sequence is TGTGCCAGTAGCCTAGCGGGACAGGGGGAGAACAATGAGCAGTTCTTC. Translating it yields CASSLAGQGENNEQFF. V usage is TRBV19 and J usage is TRBJ2-1; 11 bases line up with TRBD1. Trimming at V came to 6 bases and at J to 5 bases, leaving 9 bases not matched to a gene. CDR3 length equals 16 residues. Germline V lookup: CDR1 LNHDA, CDR2 SQIVND (reference sequence). The full variable domain, completed using reference TRBV19 and TRBJ2-1, is DGGITQSPKYLFRKEGQNVTLSCEQNLNHDAMYWYRQDPGQGLRLIYYSQIVNDFQKGDIAEGYSVSREKKESFPLTVTSAQKNPTAFYLCASSLAGQGENNEQFFGPGTRLTVL.

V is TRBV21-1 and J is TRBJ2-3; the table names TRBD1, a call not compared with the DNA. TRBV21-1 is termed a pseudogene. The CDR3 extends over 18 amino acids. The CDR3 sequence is CASSKQNTGTGKTDTQYF. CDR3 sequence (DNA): TGTGCCAGCAGCAAACAAAACACCGGGACAGGGAAGACAGATACGCAGTATTTT.

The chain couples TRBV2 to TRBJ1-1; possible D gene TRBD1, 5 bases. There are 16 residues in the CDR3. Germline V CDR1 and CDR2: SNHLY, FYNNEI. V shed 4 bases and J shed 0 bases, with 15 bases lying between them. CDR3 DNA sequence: TGTGCCAGCAGTGGGGGAAGCGGGGGTCTGAACACTGAAGCTTTCTTT. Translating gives CASSGGSGGLNTEAFF.

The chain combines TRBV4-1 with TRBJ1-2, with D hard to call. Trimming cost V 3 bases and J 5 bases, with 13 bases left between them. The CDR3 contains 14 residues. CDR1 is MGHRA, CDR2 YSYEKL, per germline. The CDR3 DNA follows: TGCGCCAGCAGCCACGACTGGGTTTGGTATGGCTACACCTTC. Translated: CASSHDWVWYGYTF.

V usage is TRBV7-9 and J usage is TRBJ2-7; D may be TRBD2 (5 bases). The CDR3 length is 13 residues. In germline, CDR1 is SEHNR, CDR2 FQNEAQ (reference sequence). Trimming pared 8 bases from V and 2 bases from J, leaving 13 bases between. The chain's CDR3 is CASGPGVTYEQYF. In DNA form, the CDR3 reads TGTGCCAGCGGCCCCGGGGTTACCTACGAGCAGTACTTC.

The CDR3 here is CASSQVSYNSPLHF. The CDR3 bases are TGCGCCAGCAGCCAAGTCAGTTATAATTCACCCCTCCACTTT. The chain uses TRBV4-1 and TRBJ1-6; D not resolved. The CDR3 sequence is 14 residues long. Trimming took 1 base from V and 4 from J, leaving 5 bases between them. CDR1 and CDR2 from the germline V gene are MGHRA and YSYEKL.

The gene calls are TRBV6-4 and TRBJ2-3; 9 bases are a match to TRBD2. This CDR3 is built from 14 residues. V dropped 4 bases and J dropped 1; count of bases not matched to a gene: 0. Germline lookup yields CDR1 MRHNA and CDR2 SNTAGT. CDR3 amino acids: CASSASGGTDTQYF. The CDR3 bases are TGTGCCAGCAGTGCTAGCGGGGGCACAGATACGCAGTATTTT.

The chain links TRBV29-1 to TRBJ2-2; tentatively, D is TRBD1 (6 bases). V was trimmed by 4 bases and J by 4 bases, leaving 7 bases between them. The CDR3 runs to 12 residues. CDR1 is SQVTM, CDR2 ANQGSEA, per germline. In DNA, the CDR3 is TGCAGCGTTGGAGGGGGCACCGGGGAGCTGTTTTTT. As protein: CSVGGGTGELFF.

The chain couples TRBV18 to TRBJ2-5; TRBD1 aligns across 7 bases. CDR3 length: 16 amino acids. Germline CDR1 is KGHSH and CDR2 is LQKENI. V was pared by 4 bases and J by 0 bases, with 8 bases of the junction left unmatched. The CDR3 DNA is TGTGCCAGCTCACTCGTCAGGGACAGCCACCAAGAGACCCAGTACTTC. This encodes CASSLVRDSHQETQYF.

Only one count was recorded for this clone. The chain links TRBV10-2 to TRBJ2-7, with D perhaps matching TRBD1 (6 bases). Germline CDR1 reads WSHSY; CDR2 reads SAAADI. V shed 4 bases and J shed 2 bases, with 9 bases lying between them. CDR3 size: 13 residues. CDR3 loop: CASSGTATYEQYF. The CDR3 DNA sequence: TGCGCCAGCAGTGGGACAGCCACCTACGAGCAGTACTTC.

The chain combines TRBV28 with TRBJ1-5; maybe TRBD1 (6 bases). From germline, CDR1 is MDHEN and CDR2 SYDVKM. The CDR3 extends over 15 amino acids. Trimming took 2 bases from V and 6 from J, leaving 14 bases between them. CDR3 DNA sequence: TGTGCCAGCAGTTTACCGGGACAAGCAATTCAGCCCCAGCATTTT. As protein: CASSLPGQAIQPQHF.

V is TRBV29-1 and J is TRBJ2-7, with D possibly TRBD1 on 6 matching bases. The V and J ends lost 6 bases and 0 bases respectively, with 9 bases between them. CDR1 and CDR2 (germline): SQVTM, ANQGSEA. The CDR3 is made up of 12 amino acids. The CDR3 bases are TGCAGCGTGGAGGACAGCTCCTACGAGCAGTACTTC. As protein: CSVEDSSYEQYF.

The CDR3 DNA sequence: TGTGCCAGCAGTTTGAGGCCTCCCCACACAGATACGCAGTATTTT. Encoded protein: CASSLRPPHTDTQYF. The chain is built from TRBV27 and TRBJ2-3; D is ambiguous. CDR3 length: 15 amino acids. The V end lost 3 bases, the J end lost 2 bases, and 12 bases lay between the germline ends. Per the germline V gene, CDR1 is MNHEY and CDR2 is SMNVEV (reference sequence).

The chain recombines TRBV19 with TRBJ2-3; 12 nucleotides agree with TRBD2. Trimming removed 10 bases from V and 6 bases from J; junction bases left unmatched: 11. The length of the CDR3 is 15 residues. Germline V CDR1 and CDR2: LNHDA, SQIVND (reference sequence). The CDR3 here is CATSTSGGPGDTQYF. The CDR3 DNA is TGTGCCACCTCCACTAGCGGGGGGCCCGGCGATACGCAGTATTTT.

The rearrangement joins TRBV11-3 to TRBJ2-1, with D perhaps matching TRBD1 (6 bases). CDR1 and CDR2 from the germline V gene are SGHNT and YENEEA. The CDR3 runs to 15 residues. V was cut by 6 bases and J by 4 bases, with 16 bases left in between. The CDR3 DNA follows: TGTGCCAGCAGTCTAGAGGGGGACAAATACAATGAGCAGTTCTTC. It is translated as CASSLEGDKYNEQFF.

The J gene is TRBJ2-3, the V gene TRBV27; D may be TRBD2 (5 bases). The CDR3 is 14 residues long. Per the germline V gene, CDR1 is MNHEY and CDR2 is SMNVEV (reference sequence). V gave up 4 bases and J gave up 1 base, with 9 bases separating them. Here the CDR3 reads CASSSFGGTDTQYF. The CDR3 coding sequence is TGTGCCAGCAGTTCTTTCGGGGGCACAGATACGCAGTATTTT.

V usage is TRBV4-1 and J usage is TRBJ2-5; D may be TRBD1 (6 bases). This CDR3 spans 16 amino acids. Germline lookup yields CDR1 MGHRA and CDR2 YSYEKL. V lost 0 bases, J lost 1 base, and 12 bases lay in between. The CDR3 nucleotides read TGCGCCAGCAGCCAAGATGCCCAGGGGCTCCAAGAGACCCAGTACTTC. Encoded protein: CASSQDAQGLQETQYF.

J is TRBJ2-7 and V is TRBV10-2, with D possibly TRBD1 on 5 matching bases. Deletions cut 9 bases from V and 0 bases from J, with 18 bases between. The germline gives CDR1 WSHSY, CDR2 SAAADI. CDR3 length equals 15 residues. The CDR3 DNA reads TGCGCCAGTGAACCCACAGGACCAAGCTCCTACGAGCAGTACTTC. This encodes CASEPTGPSSYEQYF.

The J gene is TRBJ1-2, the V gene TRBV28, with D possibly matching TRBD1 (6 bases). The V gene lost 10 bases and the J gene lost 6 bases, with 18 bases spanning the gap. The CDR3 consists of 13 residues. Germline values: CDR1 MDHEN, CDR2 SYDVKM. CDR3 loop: CATRRSGGNGYTF. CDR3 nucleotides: TGTGCCACTAGAAGGTCGGGGGGCAATGGCTACACCTTC.

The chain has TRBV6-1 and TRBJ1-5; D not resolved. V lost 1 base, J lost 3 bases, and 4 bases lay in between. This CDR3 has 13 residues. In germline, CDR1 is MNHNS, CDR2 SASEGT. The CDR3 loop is CASSEGYNQPQHF. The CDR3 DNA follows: TGTGCCAGCAGTGAAGGTTACAATCAGCCCCAGCATTTT.

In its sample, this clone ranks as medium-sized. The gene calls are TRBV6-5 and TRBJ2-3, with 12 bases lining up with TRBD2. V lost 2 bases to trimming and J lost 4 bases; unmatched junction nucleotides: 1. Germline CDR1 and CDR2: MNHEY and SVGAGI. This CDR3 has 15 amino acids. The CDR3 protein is CASSYTSGGPDTQYF. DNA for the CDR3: TGTGCCAGCAGTTACACTAGCGGGGGGCCAGATACGCAGTATTTT.

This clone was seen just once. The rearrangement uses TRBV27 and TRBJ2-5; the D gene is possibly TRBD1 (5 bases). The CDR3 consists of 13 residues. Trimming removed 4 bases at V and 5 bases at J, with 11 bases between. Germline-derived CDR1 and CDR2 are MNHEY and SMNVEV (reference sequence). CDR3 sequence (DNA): TGTGCCAGCAGTTGGAGCCAGGGCGAGACCCAGTACTTC. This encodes CASSWSQGETQYF.

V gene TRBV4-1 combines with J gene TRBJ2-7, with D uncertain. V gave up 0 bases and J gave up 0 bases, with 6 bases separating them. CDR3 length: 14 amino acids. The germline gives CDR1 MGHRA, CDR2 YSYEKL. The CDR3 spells CASSQDVSSYEQYF. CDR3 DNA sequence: TGCGCCAGCAGCCAAGACGTGAGCTCCTACGAGCAGTACTTC.

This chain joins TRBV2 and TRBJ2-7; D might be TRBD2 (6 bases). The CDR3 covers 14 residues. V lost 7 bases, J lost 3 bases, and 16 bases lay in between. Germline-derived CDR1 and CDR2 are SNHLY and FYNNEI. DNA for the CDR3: TGTGCCAGCAACGGGGGTAGCGGATTCTACGAGCAGTACTTC. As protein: CASNGGSGFYEQYF.